This is a list of T cell receptor beta chains from one sample in a study of a mutant IDH1 vaccine in newly diagnosed glioma. Sequencing used immunoSEQ multiplex PCR; TCRdb keeps in-frame clones, though not all of them. Of 52,000 or so clones detected, approximately 86% appear once; the ten largest clones hold 2.5% to 3.5%. Their cognate antigens are unknown. The source was PBMCs, collected from a glioma patient whose treatment included an IDH1 peptide vaccine. The receptors were sampled from a woman younger than 35 with glioma. Some clones in this sample may be carry-over from other donors' samples. The CDR3 runs from the conserved cysteine through the conserved F or W. Fields, in order: J gene, V gene, clone size, D gene, CDR3 protein, CDR3 DNA. The D gene is left open where the match is weak. Only some rows state a clone size, as once, few, many or a class for expanded clones.

J gene: TRBJ2-7
V gene: TRBV6-5
clone size: -
D gene: -
CDR3 protein: CASSYLGEPLYEQYF
CDR3 DNA: TGTGCCAGCAGTTACCTTGGGGAGCCGCTATACGAGCAGTACTTC

J gene: TRBJ1-2
V gene: TRBV4-3
clone size: -
D gene: -
CDR3 protein: CASSQDRRANYGYTF
CDR3 DNA: TGCGCCAGCAGCCAAGATCGGAGGGCAAACTATGGCTACACCTTC

J gene: TRBJ2-5
V gene: TRBV2
clone size: -
D gene: -
CDR3 protein: CASSDWFGETQYF
CDR3 DNA: TGTGCCAGCAGTGACTGGTTCGGAGAGACCCAGTACTTC

J gene: TRBJ1-2
V gene: TRBV19
clone size: -
D gene: -
CDR3 protein: CASSTRTDNGYTF
CDR3 DNA: TGTGCCAGTAGTACAAGGACAGACAATGGCTACACCTTC

J gene: TRBJ2-7
V gene: TRBV9
clone size: -
D gene: -
CDR3 protein: CASSVGGDTYEQYF
CDR3 DNA: TGTGCCAGCAGCGTAGGGGGGGATACCTACGAGCAGTACTTC

J gene: TRBJ2-7
V gene: TRBV5-1
clone size: -
D gene: TRBD2
CDR3 protein: CASSLMRGAPYEQYF
CDR3 DNA: TGCGCCAGCAGCCTTATGCGGGGGGCACCCTACGAGCAGTACTTC

J gene: TRBJ2-7
V gene: TRBV4-3
clone size: once
D gene: -
CDR3 protein: CASSQGWQVTYEQYF
CDR3 DNA: TGCGCCAGCAGCCAAGGGTGGCAGGTTACCTACGAGCAGTACTTC

J gene: TRBJ2-5
V gene: TRBV2
clone size: -
D gene: TRBD2
CDR3 protein: CASSEGAGAGERTQYF
CDR3 DNA: TGTGCCAGCAGTGAAGGAGCCGGAGCGGGAGAACGGACCCAGTACTTC

J gene: TRBJ1-1
V gene: TRBV1
clone size: -
D gene: -
CDR3 protein: CTSSQDLGTGGGTEAFF
CDR3 DNA: TGCACCAGCAGCCAAGATCTTGGGACAGGGGGAGGAACTGAAGCTTTCTTT

J gene: TRBJ2-2
V gene: TRBV10-1
clone size: -
D gene: -
CDR3 protein: CASSESGTHTGELFF
CDR3 DNA: TGCGCCAGCAGTGAGTCCGGGACACACACCGGGGAGCTGTTTTTT

J gene: TRBJ2-7
V gene: TRBV5-5
clone size: -
D gene: -
CDR3 protein: CASSSVAYEQYF
CDR3 DNA: TGTGCCAGCAGCTCAGTAGCATACGAGCAGTACTTC

J gene: TRBJ1-4
V gene: TRBV6-5
clone size: -
D gene: -
CDR3 protein: CASSYASGVPEKLFF
CDR3 DNA: TGTGCCAGCAGTTACGCCTCGGGGGTGCCGGAAAAACTGTTTTTT

J gene: TRBJ1-4
V gene: TRBV7-6
clone size: -
D gene: -
CDR3 protein: CASSSLRGTTNEKLFF
CDR3 DNA: TGTGCCAGCAGCTCCCTCAGGGGCACCACTAATGAAAAACTGTTTTTT

J gene: TRBJ2-1
V gene: TRBV5-4
clone size: -
D gene: -
CDR3 protein: CAPRPYNEQFF
CDR3 DNA: TGTGCCCCACGGCCCTACAATGAGCAGTTCTTC

J gene: TRBJ2-5
V gene: TRBV14
clone size: -
D gene: -
CDR3 protein: CASSQVAHNGRETQYF
CDR3 DNA: TGTGCCAGCAGCCAAGTCGCACATAACGGACGGGAGACCCAGTACTTC

J gene: TRBJ2-2
V gene: TRBV30
clone size: few
D gene: TRBD2
CDR3 protein: CAWSSGGLAGIRAGELFF
CDR3 DNA: TGTGCCTGGAGCTCCGGAGGTCTAGCGGGGATTCGGGCGGGGGAGCTGTTTTTT

J gene: TRBJ1-1
V gene: TRBV7-2
clone size: few
D gene: -
CDR3 protein: CASSEQPNTEAFF
CDR3 DNA: TGTGCCAGCAGCGAACAACCGAACACTGAAGCTTTCTTT

J gene: TRBJ2-3
V gene: TRBV6-1
clone size: -
D gene: -
CDR3 protein: CASSLEGGSTDTQYF
CDR3 DNA: TGTGCCAGCAGTCTCGAGGGGGGGAGCACAGATACGCAGTATTTT

J gene: TRBJ2-7
V gene: TRBV19
clone size: -
D gene: TRBD2
CDR3 protein: CASSTGTSGIYEQYF
CDR3 DNA: TGTGCCAGTAGTACGGGGACTAGCGGGATCTACGAGCAGTACTTC

J gene: TRBJ2-5
V gene: TRBV6-5
clone size: -
D gene: TRBD1
CDR3 protein: CASSPTGEETQYF
CDR3 DNA: TGTGCCAGCAGTCCAACAGGGGAAGAGACCCAGTACTTC

J gene: TRBJ1-5
V gene: TRBV28
clone size: once
D gene: -
CDR3 protein: CASVPGETGQPQHF
CDR3 DNA: TGTGCCAGCGTCCCGGGGGAGACGGGTCAGCCCCAGCATTTT

J gene: TRBJ1-1
V gene: TRBV27
clone size: once
D gene: -
CDR3 protein: CASSLSGGTEAFF
CDR3 DNA: TGTGCCAGCAGTCTTTCAGGCGGAACTGAAGCTTTCTTT

J gene: TRBJ2-3
V gene: TRBV6-5
clone size: -
D gene: TRBD2
CDR3 protein: CASSSPTSGRTDTQYF
CDR3 DNA: TGTGCCAGCAGTTCCCCGACTAGCGGGCGCACAGATACGCAGTATTTT

J gene: TRBJ1-5
V gene: TRBV5-6
clone size: -
D gene: TRBD1
CDR3 protein: CASSHDRGDQPQHF
CDR3 DNA: TGTGCCAGCAGCCACGACAGGGGAGATCAGCCCCAGCATTTT

J gene: TRBJ2-1
V gene: TRBV6-5
clone size: -
D gene: TRBD2
CDR3 protein: CASSYWTSEGNEQFF
CDR3 DNA: TGTGCCAGCAGCTACTGGACTAGCGAGGGCAATGAGCAGTTCTTC

J gene: TRBJ1-1
V gene: TRBV5-4
clone size: few
D gene: -
CDR3 protein: CASSLEQRNTEAFF
CDR3 DNA: TGTGCCAGCAGCTTAGAACAGAGGAACACTGAAGCTTTCTTT

J gene: TRBJ2-7
V gene: TRBV11-3
clone size: -
D gene: TRBD2
CDR3 protein: CASSLVGLAGYEQYF
CDR3 DNA: TGTGCCAGCAGCTTAGTCGGACTAGCAGGCTACGAGCAGTACTTC

J gene: TRBJ2-7
V gene: TRBV11-2
clone size: -
D gene: -
CDR3 protein: CASSFTSKGEQYF
CDR3 DNA: TGTGCCAGCAGCTTTACGAGTAAAGGCGAGCAGTACTTC

J gene: TRBJ1-1
V gene: TRBV6-1
clone size: -
D gene: -
CDR3 protein: CASKGGIPEAFF
CDR3 DNA: TGTGCCAGCAAGGGAGGGATCCCTGAAGCTTTCTTT

J gene: TRBJ1-2
V gene: TRBV30
clone size: -
D gene: -
CDR3 protein: CAWRRAGSRGYTF
CDR3 DNA: TGTGCCTGGAGGCGCGCCGGAAGTCGGGGCTACACCTTC

J gene: TRBJ1-1
V gene: TRBV4-3
clone size: few
D gene: -
CDR3 protein: CASSQEVTALNTEAFF
CDR3 DNA: TGCGCCAGCAGCCAAGAGGTTACAGCTTTGAACACTGAAGCTTTCTTT

J gene: TRBJ2-1
V gene: TRBV4-3
clone size: -
D gene: TRBD2
CDR3 protein: CASSQALAGIYEQFF
CDR3 DNA: TGCGCCAGCAGCCAAGCACTAGCGGGGATATATGAGCAGTTCTTC

J gene: TRBJ2-1
V gene: TRBV10-3
clone size: -
D gene: -
CDR3 protein: CAISERPRQGRDNEQFF
CDR3 DNA: TGTGCCATCAGTGAGAGACCGAGGCAGGGGCGCGACAATGAGCAGTTCTTC

J gene: TRBJ1-1
V gene: TRBV6-5
clone size: -
D gene: -
CDR3 protein: CASNSGGRGTEAFF
CDR3 DNA: TGTGCCAGCAACTCCGGGGGACGTGGCACTGAAGCTTTCTTT

J gene: TRBJ1-5
V gene: TRBV18
clone size: -
D gene: TRBD1
CDR3 protein: CASSPQGDSNQPQHF
CDR3 DNA: TGTGCCAGCTCACCTCAGGGGGATAGCAATCAGCCCCAGCATTTT

J gene: TRBJ2-1
V gene: TRBV6-1
clone size: few
D gene: TRBD2
CDR3 protein: CASSASGSYNEQFF
CDR3 DNA: TGTGCCAGCAGTGCTAGCGGGAGTTACAATGAGCAGTTCTTC

J gene: TRBJ2-7
V gene: TRBV7-9
clone size: -
D gene: TRBD1
CDR3 protein: CASSLERGREEQYF
CDR3 DNA: TGTGCCAGCAGCTTAGAGAGGGGGCGAGAAGAGCAGTACTTC

J gene: TRBJ2-7
V gene: TRBV10-3
clone size: -
D gene: -
CDR3 protein: CAISESTGEQYF
CDR3 DNA: TGTGCCATCAGTGAGTCGACTGGGGAGCAGTACTTC

J gene: TRBJ1-2
V gene: TRBV19
clone size: -
D gene: -
CDR3 protein: CASSISPTQFPYNYGYTF
CDR3 DNA: TGTGCCAGTAGTATAAGTCCCACCCAATTCCCTTATAACTATGGCTACACCTTC

J gene: TRBJ1-2
V gene: TRBV5-8
clone size: -
D gene: -
CDR3 protein: CASSLEGYGYTF
CDR3 DNA: TGTGCCAGCAGCTTGGAGGGCTATGGCTACACCTTC

J gene: TRBJ2-3
V gene: TRBV9
clone size: -
D gene: -
CDR3 protein: CASSVSGTPAKDTQYF
CDR3 DNA: TGTGCCAGCAGCGTATCAGGGACACCAGCGAAAGATACGCAGTATTTT

J gene: TRBJ2-7
V gene: TRBV4-3
clone size: -
D gene: -
CDR3 protein: CASQPGVGIYEQYF
CDR3 DNA: TGCGCCAGTCAACCAGGGGTTGGAATCTACGAGCAGTACTTC